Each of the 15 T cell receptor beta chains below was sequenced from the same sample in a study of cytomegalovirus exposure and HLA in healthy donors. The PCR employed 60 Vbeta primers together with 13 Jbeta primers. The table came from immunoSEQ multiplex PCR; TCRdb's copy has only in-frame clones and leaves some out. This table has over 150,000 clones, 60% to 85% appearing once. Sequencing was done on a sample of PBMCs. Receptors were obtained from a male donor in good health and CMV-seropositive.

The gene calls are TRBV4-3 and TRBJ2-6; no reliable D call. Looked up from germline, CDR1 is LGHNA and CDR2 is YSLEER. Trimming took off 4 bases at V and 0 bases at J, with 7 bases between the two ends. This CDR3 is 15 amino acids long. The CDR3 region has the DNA TGCGCCAGCAGCCTAAGGAGCTCTGGGGCCAACGTCCTGACTTTC. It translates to CASSLRSSGANVLTF.

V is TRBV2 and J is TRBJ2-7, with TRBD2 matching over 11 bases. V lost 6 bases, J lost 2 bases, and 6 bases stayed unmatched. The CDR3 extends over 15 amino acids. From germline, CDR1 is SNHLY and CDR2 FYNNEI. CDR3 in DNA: TGTGCCAGCAGCCGGACTAGCGGGCGGACCTACGAGCAGTACTTC. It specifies CASSRTSGRTYEQYF. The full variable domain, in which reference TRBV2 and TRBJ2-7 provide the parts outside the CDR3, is EPEVTQTPSHQVTQMGQEVILRCVPISNHLYFYWYRQILGQKVEFLVSFYNNEISEKSEIFDDQFSVERPDGSNFTLKIRSTKLEDSAMYFCASSRTSGRTYEQYFGPGTRLTVT.

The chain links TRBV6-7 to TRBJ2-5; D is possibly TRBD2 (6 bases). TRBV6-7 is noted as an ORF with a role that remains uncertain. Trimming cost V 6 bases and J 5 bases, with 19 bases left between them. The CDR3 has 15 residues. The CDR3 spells CASRRFGGRGETQYF. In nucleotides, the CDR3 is TGTGCCAGCAGGAGGTTTGGCGGCCGGGGGGAGACCCAGTACTTC.

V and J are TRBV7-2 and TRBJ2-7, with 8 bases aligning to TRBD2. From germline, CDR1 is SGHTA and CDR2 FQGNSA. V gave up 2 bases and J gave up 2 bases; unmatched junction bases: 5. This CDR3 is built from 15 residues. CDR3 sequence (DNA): TGTGCCAGCAGCTTACAGGCGGGGGGTACCTACGAGCAGTACTTC. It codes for CASSLQAGGTYEQYF.

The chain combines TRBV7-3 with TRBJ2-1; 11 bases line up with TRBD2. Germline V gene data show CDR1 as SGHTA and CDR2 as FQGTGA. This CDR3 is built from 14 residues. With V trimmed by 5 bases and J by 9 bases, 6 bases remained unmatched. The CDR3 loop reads CASSPGLAVGEQFF. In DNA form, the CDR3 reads TGTGCCAGCAGCCCGGGACTAGCGGTGGGTGAGCAGTTCTTC. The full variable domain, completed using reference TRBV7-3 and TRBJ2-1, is GAGVSQTPSNKVTEKGKYVELRCDPISGHTALYWYRQSLGQGPEFLIYFQGTGAADDSGLPNDRFFAVRPEGSVSTLKIQRTERGDSAVYLCASSPGLAVGEQFFGPGTRLTVL.

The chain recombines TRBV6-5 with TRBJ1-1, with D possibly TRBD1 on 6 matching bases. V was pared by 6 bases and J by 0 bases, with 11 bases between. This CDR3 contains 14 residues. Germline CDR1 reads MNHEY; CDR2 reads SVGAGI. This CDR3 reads CASSPRGMNTEAFF. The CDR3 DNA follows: TGTGCCAGCAGCCCCAGGGGTATGAACACTGAAGCTTTCTTT.

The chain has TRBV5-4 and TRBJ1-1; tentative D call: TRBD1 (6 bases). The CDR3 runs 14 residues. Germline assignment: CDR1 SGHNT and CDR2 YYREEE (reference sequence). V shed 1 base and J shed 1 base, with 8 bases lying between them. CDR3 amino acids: CASSLQGTNTEAFF. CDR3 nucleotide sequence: TGTGCCAGCAGCTTGCAGGGGACGAACACTGAAGCTTTCTTT.

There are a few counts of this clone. The CDR3 spells CASREGGGLLNTEAFF. The CDR3 DNA reads TGCGCCAGCAGAGAAGGTGGAGGACTTCTTAACACTGAAGCTTTCTTT. The chain carries TRBV5-1 and TRBJ1-1; D is undetermined. Germline loops: CDR1 SGHRS, CDR2 YFSETQ. Trimming cost V 5 bases and J 2 bases, with 19 bases left between them. This CDR3 has 16 amino acids. The entire variable domain, with the rest obtained from reference TRBV5-1 and TRBJ1-1, is as follows: KAGVTQTPRYLIKTRGQQVTLSCSPISGHRSVSWYQQTPGQGLQFLFEYFSETQRNKGNFPGRFSGRQFSNSRSEMNVSTLELGDSALYLCASREGGGLLNTEAFFGQGTRLTVV.

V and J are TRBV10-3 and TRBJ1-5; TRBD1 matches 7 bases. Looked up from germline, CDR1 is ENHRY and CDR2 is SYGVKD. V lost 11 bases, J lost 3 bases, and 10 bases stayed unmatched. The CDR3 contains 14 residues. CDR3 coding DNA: TGTGCCGTCGGGGGGGGACAGCTCAATCAGCCCCAGCATTTT. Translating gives CAVGGGQLNQPQHF.

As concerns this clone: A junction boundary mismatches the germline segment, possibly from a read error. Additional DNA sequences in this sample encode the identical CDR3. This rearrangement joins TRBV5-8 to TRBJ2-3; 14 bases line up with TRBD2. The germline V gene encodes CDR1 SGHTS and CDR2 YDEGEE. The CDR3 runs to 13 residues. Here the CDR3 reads CASSLRLAGGMSF. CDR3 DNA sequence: TGTGCCAGCAGCTTGAGACTAGCGGGGGGGATGTCCTTT.

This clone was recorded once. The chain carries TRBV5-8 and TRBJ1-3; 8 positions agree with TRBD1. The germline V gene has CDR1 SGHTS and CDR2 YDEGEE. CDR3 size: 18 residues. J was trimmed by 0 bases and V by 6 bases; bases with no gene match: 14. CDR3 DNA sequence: TGTGCCAGCACCCGGACAGGGAGCCCCCTATTCTCTGGAAACACCATATATTTT. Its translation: CASTRTGSPLFSGNTIYF.

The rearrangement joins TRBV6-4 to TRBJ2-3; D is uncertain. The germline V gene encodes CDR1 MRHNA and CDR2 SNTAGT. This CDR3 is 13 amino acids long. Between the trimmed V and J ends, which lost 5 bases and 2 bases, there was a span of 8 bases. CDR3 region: CASSPPSTDTQYF. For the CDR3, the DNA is TGTGCCAGCAGTCCCCCTTCCACAGATACGCAGTATTTT.

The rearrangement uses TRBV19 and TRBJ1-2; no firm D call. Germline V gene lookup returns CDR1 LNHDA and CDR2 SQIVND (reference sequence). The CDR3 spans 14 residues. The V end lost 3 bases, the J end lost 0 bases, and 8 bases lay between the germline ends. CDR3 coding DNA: TGTGCCAGTAGTATCGAGATTACTAACTATGGCTACACCTTC. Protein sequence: CASSIEITNYGYTF. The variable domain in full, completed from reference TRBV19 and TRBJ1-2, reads DGGITQSPKYLFRKEGQNVTLSCEQNLNHDAMYWYRQDPGQGLRLIYYSQIVNDFQKGDIAEGYSVSREKKESFPLTVTSAQKNPTAFYLCASSIEITNYGYTFGSGTRLTVV.

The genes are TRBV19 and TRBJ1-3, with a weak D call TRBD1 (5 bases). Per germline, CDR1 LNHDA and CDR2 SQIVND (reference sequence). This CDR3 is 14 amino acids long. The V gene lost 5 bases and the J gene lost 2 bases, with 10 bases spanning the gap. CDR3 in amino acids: CASSADSAGNTIYF. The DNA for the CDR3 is TGTGCCAGTAGTGCCGACAGTGCTGGAAACACCATATATTTT.

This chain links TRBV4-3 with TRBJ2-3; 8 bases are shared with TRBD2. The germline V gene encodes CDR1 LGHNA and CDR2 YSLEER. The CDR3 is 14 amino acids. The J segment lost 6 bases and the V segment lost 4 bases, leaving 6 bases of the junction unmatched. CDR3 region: CASSPGGAWDTQYF. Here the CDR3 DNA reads TGCGCCAGCAGCCCCGGGGGGGCTTGGGATACGCAGTATTTT.